The entry below describes one T cell receptor beta chain. Its antigen is unknown. The germline V gene has CDR1 LNHNV and CDR2 YYDKDF (reference sequence). Trimming cost V 1 base and J 4 bases; bases outside gene matches: 5. This CDR3 is 16 amino acids long. The data are from a study of cytotoxic CD8 clonotypes in ibrutinib-treated CLL. Overall study findings and caveats: Having risen at ibrutinib response, clonality had fallen back toward baseline by progression.

Only in-frame clones appear in the TCRdb table, and some are missing; sequencing was by immunoSEQ multiplex PCR. The sample contains around 330,000 clones, roughly 70% of which appear only once. The starting material was PBMCs, obtained after 36 months of ibrutinib treatment. This receptor was taken from a human donor with chronic lymphocytic leukemia. V usage is TRBV15 and J usage is TRBJ2-2, with 8 positions matching TRBD2. CDR3 bases: TGTGCCACCAGCAGAGGAGTTAGCGGGGTCACCGGGGAGCTGTTTTTT. Translation: CATSRGVSGVTGELFF. The full variable domain, completed using reference TRBV15 and TRBJ2-2, is DAMVIQNPRYQVTQFGKPVTLSCSQTLNHNVMYWYQQKSSQAPKLLFHYYDKDFNNEADTPDNFQSRRPNTSFCFLDIRSPGLGDTAMYLCATSRGVSGVTGELFFGEGSRLTVL.